Shown below are 24 T cell receptor beta chains from a single sample sequenced in a study of blood T cell repertoires in COVID-19. Clones were read by immunoSEQ multiplex PCR, and TCRdb kept only the in-frame ones, dropping some. Among 250,000 to 300,000 clones listed, approximately 90% were seen once. Material for sequencing was PBMCs or T cells enriched from blood (not recorded which). Every receptor here comes from a woman between 55 and 75 years old in a cohort exposed to, infected with or recovered from COVID-19 (not recorded which).

The chain combines TRBV5-1 with TRBJ1-2; 8 bases map to TRBD1. The ends lost 0 bases at V and 5 bases at J; junction bases unmatched: 3. CDR3 length equals 14 residues. The germline V gene encodes CDR1 SGHRS and CDR2 YFSETQ. CDR3 protein: CASSLGQGLYGYTF. Written as DNA, the CDR3 is TGCGCCAGCAGCTTGGGACAGGGGCTTTATGGCTACACCTTC.

V gene TRBV19 combines with J gene TRBJ2-1; D is perhaps TRBD1 (6 bases). V was clipped by 4 bases and J by 4 bases, with 20 bases between them. The germline V gene encodes CDR1 LNHDA and CDR2 SQIVND (reference sequence). The CDR3 is made up of 17 amino acids. In DNA, the CDR3 is TGTGCCAGTAGTAGCCTATTATACCGGGACACATACAATGAGCAGTTCTTC. Amino acids: CASSSLLYRDTYNEQFF.

V is TRBV28 and J is TRBJ2-1; perhaps TRBD2 as D (7 bases). Germline-derived CDR1 and CDR2 are MDHEN and SYDVKM. This CDR3 region has 16 residues. The V gene lost 6 bases and the J gene lost 8 bases, with 23 bases spanning the gap. CDR3 protein: CASSKGGRALIYEQFF. CDR3 DNA: TGTGCCAGCAGCAAGGGGGGGAGGGCCCTCATCTATGAGCAGTTCTTC.

The chain has TRBV9 and TRBJ2-5; TRBD1 aligns across 8 bases. Trimming at V came to 3 bases and at J to 5 bases, leaving 9 bases not matched to a gene. The CDR3 has 15 amino acids. Germline lookup yields CDR1 SGDLS and CDR2 YYNGEE. CDR3 region: CASSDRTGMGETQYF. In DNA form, the CDR3 reads TGTGCCAGCAGCGACCGGACAGGGATGGGGGAGACCCAGTACTTC.

J is TRBJ2-7 and V is TRBV24-1; TRBD2 might be the D (7 bases). The CDR3 length is 14 residues. V was clipped by 4 bases and J by 7 bases, with 16 bases between them. The germline gives CDR1 KGHDR, CDR2 SFDVKD. The CDR3 is CATSDQQGGREQYF. In DNA, the CDR3 is TGTGCCACCAGTGACCAACAGGGAGGGCGTGAGCAGTACTTC.

This clone showed up just once. The chain recombines TRBV28 with TRBJ1-6; D ambiguous. Trimming left V 2 bases short and J 9 bases short, with 11 bases between. The CDR3 spans 14 residues. Germline V gene data show CDR1 as MDHEN and CDR2 as SYDVKM. The CDR3 coding sequence is TGTGCCAGCAGTTTAAGGCAGCGGCTTTCACCCCTCCACTTT. This encodes CASSLRQRLSPLHF.

The table lists this clone with a count of one. The rearrangement joins TRBV28 to TRBJ2-5; 11 positions agree with TRBD2. Trimming cost V 6 bases and J 3 bases; bases outside gene matches: 6. The germline CDR1 and CDR2 sequences are MDHEN and SYDVKM. The CDR3 has 15 residues. CDR3 DNA: TGTGCCAGCAGCTCTCCACTAGCGGGAGAAGAGACCCAGTACTTC. Protein product: CASSSPLAGEETQYF.

The chain joins TRBV5-1 to TRBJ2-3; the D gene is possibly TRBD2 (5 bases). Trimming cost V 4 bases and J 9 bases, with 18 bases left between them. The CDR3 covers 14 residues. CDR1 and CDR2 (germline): SGHRS, YFSETQ. DNA of the CDR3: TGCGCCAGCAGCCGTCTCACTAGTCGGGAAACGCAGTATTTT. This sequence encodes CASSRLTSRETQYF.

V gene TRBV4-1 combines with J gene TRBJ1-4; possible D gene TRBD1, 6 bases. The CDR3 extends over 15 amino acids. Trimming removed 4 bases from V and 8 bases from J, with 17 bases in between. Per the germline V gene, CDR1 is MGHRA and CDR2 is YSYEKL. CDR3 in amino acids: CASSLGTKAGEKLFF. In DNA form, the CDR3 reads TGCGCCAGCAGCCTCGGGACAAAAGCGGGGGAAAAACTGTTTTTT.

J is TRBJ2-7 and V is TRBV5-4; TRBD1 matches 7 bases. The CDR3 is 15 residues long. Per the germline V gene, CDR1 is SGHNT and CDR2 is YYREEE (reference sequence). V was pared by 2 bases and J by 5 bases, with 10 bases of the junction left unmatched. The CDR3 DNA reads as TGTGCCAGCAGCTTTCTGGCACAGGGGACCCACGAGCAGTACTTC. It is translated as CASSFLAQGTHEQYF. The whole variable domain, remainder taken from reference TRBV5-4 and TRBJ2-7, is ETGVTQSPTHLIKTRGQQVTLRCSSQSGHNTVSWYQQALGQGPQFIFQYYREEENGRGNFPPRFSGLQFPNYSSELNVNALELDDSALYLCASSFLAQGTHEQYFGPGTRLTVT.

This clone was observed a single time. The J gene is TRBJ2-7, the V gene TRBV6-5; the match to TRBD2 covers 9 bases. Germline CDR1 reads MNHEY; CDR2 reads SVGAGI. The CDR3 spans 15 residues. The trim removed 0 bases at V and 5 bases at J, leaving 5 bases unmatched. CDR3 sequence (DNA): TGTGCCAGCAGTTACTCGAAAGCGGGAGGCCACGAGCAGTACTTC. Encoded protein: CASSYSKAGGHEQYF.

This clone was observed a few times. The CDR3 coding sequence is TGCGCCAGCAGCCAGGACCTTTTAGCGGGAGGCGAGCAGTACTTC. This codes for CASSQDLLAGGEQYF. The V call is TRBV4-3, the J call TRBJ2-7, with 10 bases lining up with TRBD2. Trimming took 3 bases from V and 6 from J; bases not matched to a gene: 8. The germline V gene has CDR1 LGHNA and CDR2 YSLEER. The CDR3 covers 15 residues.

The chain has TRBV6-1 and TRBJ1-5; 10 positions match TRBD1. Germline V gene lookup returns CDR1 MNHNS and CDR2 SASEGT. The CDR3 has 17 amino acids. V was pared by 3 bases and J by 2 bases, with 7 bases of the junction left unmatched. The DNA for the CDR3 is TGTGCCAGCAGTGATGACAGGGGGCGCGAAGGCAATCAGCCCCAGCATTTT. This encodes CASSDDRGREGNQPQHF.

The chain joins TRBV13 to TRBJ1-1, with D possibly matching TRBD1 (6 bases). Germline CDR1 PRHDT, CDR2 FYEKMQ (reference sequence). The length of the CDR3 is 15 residues. V lost 5 bases and J 5 bases, leaving 18 bases between the germline ends. DNA of the CDR3: TGTGCCAGCAGCGCCGACAAAAACAGGGTTACTGAAGCTTTCTTT. Translated: CASSADKNRVTEAFF.

This rearrangement joins TRBV5-4 to TRBJ2-1, with D unresolved. The CDR3 contains 12 residues. The germline V gene has CDR1 SGHNT and CDR2 YYREEE (reference sequence). The V end was cut by 2 bases, the J end by 11 bases, with 11 bases between. Here the CDR3 reads CASSFYESKQFF. CDR3 DNA: TGTGCCAGCAGCTTCTACGAATCTAAGCAGTTCTTC.

The chain links TRBV7-8 to TRBJ1-3, with a possible D match to TRBD1 (5 bases). Per germline, CDR1 SGHVS and CDR2 FQNEAQ. The CDR3 extends over 14 amino acids. V lost 5 bases to trimming and J lost 0 bases, with 8 bases between them. CDR3 loop: CASSRGGSGNTIYF. The DNA for the CDR3 is TGTGCCAGCAGCAGGGGAGGCTCTGGAAACACCATATATTTT. The variable domain in full, completed from reference TRBV7-8 and TRBJ1-3, reads GAGVSQSPRYKVAKRGQDVALRCDPISGHVSLFWYQQALGQGPEFLTYFQNEAQLDKSGLPSDRFFAERPEGSVSTLKIQRTQQEDSAVYLCASSRGGSGNTIYFGEGSWLTVV.

The V call is TRBV14, the J call TRBJ2-4; 9 bases map to TRBD1. This CDR3 spans 14 amino acids. From germline, CDR1 is SGHDN and CDR2 FVKESK. The J segment lost 9 bases and the V segment lost 5 bases, leaving 8 bases of the junction unmatched. CDR3 in DNA: TGTGCCAGCAGCGGACGGGACAGGGTGGGCATTCAGTACTTC. Its protein product is CASSGRDRVGIQYF.

The V and J genes are TRBV7-9 and TRBJ2-1; TRBD2 matches at 9 bases. Trimming cost V 11 bases and J 10 bases; bases outside gene matches: 12. The length of the CDR3 is 13 residues. In germline, CDR1 is SEHNR, CDR2 FQNEAQ (reference sequence). This chain's CDR3 is CARAGGPFWEQFF. Written as DNA, the CDR3 is TGTGCCCGTGCGGGAGGGCCCTTCTGGGAGCAGTTCTTC.

The chain is built from TRBV4-1 and TRBJ1-2; 7 bases line up with TRBD1. The V and J ends lost 3 bases and 5 bases, in that order; junction bases with no gene match: 0. This CDR3 is 12 amino acids long. Germline values: CDR1 MGHRA, CDR2 YSYEKL. The CDR3: CASSQTGYGYTF. The CDR3 region has the DNA TGCGCCAGCAGCCAGACAGGGTATGGCTACACCTTC.

This chain links TRBV7-2 with TRBJ2-1; no clear D gene. The CDR3 covers 13 residues. The V gene's germline CDR1 is SGHTA and CDR2 FQGNSA. Trimming shortened V by 3 bases and J by 3 bases, and 6 bases separated the two germline ends. The CDR3 here is CASSFRGYNEQFF. The CDR3 coding sequence is TGTGCCAGCAGCTTCCGCGGCTACAATGAGCAGTTCTTC.

The chain employs TRBV2 and TRBJ2-5, with a possible D match to TRBD2 (5 bases). Germline CDR1 SNHLY, CDR2 FYNNEI. Between the trimmed V and J ends, which lost 8 bases and 1 base, there was a span of 14 bases. The CDR3 is made up of 14 amino acids. The CDR3 loop reads CASEVWTSQETQYF. The DNA of the CDR3 is TGTGCCAGCGAAGTTTGGACTTCCCAAGAGACCCAGTACTTC.

This clone appeared a few times. This rearrangement joins TRBV6-1 to TRBJ2-7; the match to TRBD2 covers 9 bases. The ends lost 3 bases at V and 0 bases at J; junction bases unmatched: 3. Germline CDR1 MNHNS, CDR2 SASEGT. The CDR3 sequence is 15 residues long. CDR3 residues: CASSEISGSSYEQYF. The CDR3 nucleotides are TGTGCCAGCAGTGAGATTAGCGGGAGCTCCTACGAGCAGTACTTC.

The chain carries TRBV24-1 and TRBJ2-2, with 14 bases matching TRBD2. V was clipped by 7 bases and J by 0 bases; unmatched bases: 3. The length of the CDR3 is 17 residues. CDR1 KGHDR and CDR2 SFDVKD come from the germline V gene. Written as DNA, the CDR3 is TGTGCCACCAGATCGACTAGCGGGAGGGCGAACACCGGGGAGCTGTTTTTT. It codes for CATRSTSGRANTGELFF.

The rearrangement uses TRBV27 and TRBJ1-5; D ambiguous. The CDR3 totals 14 residues. Germline V lookup: CDR1 MNHEY, CDR2 SMNVEV (reference sequence). Trimming took 5 bases from V and 1 from J, leaving 9 bases between them. CDR3 loop: CASSADLSNQPQHF. CDR3 in DNA: TGTGCCAGCAGTGCCGACTTGAGCAATCAGCCCCAGCATTTT.